These 9 T cell receptor beta chains were sequenced from one sample in a study of beta chain features in type 1 diabetes. Findings and limits, study-wide: For Type 1 diabetes patients, all four CD4+ subsets carried TCRB CDR3s that were moderately but significantly shorter.

Every isolated RNA sample was fully reverse transcribed, so sequencing captured expressed TCRB transcripts. Sequencing used immunoSEQ multiplex PCR; TCRdb keeps in-frame clones, though not all of them. The sample yields tens of thousands of clones, 63% seen once. What these receptors recognize is not known. Sequencing was performed on stem cell memory CD4+ T cells from blood. The origin of the receptors is a woman aged 25 to 39 with type 1 diabetes.

There are a few counts of this clone. This chain joins TRBV18 and TRBJ2-3, with a possible D match to TRBD1 (6 bases). From germline, CDR1 is KGHSH and CDR2 LQKENI. The CDR3 totals 15 residues. Between the trimmed V and J ends, which lost 0 bases and 1 base, there was a span of 8 bases. Here the CDR3 reads CASSPPRTGTDTQYF. Here the CDR3 DNA reads TGTGCCAGCTCACCACCGCGGACAGGCACAGATACGCAGTATTTT.

This clone was seen once. This chain joins TRBV2 and TRBJ1-2; a weak D match, TRBD1 (6 bases). CDR3 length: 13 amino acids. Between the trimmed V and J ends, which lost 2 bases and 2 bases, there was a span of 6 bases. Per germline, CDR1 SNHLY and CDR2 FYNNEI. The DNA for the CDR3 is TGTGCCAGCAGTGAAACAGGGAACTATGGCTACACCTTC. Its protein is CASSETGNYGYTF.

V gene TRBV11-2 combines with J gene TRBJ2-1, with TRBD2 as a possible D gene (6 bases). The CDR3 totals 15 residues. Germline V gene data show CDR1 as SGHAT and CDR2 as FQNNGV. Trimming removed 5 bases from V and 4 bases from J, with 15 bases in between. CDR3 sequence (DNA): TGTGCCAGCAGCCCAATCGGGGGAAGATACAATGAGCAGTTCTTC. Protein sequence: CASSPIGGRYNEQFF.

This chain joins TRBV2 and TRBJ2-3; the match to TRBD2 covers 7 bases. Germline V gene lookup returns CDR1 SNHLY and CDR2 FYNNEI. The CDR3 covers 14 residues. The V and J ends lost 7 bases and 4 bases, in that order; junction bases with no gene match: 8. The CDR3 sequence is CASKEGGPSDTQYF. In DNA, the CDR3 is TGTGCCAGCAAGGAGGGAGGGCCTTCAGATACGCAGTATTTT.

The rearrangement links TRBV5-6 to TRBJ2-1; 11 nucleotides match TRBD2. Germline CDR1 and CDR2: SGHDT and YYEEEE. CDR3 length: 15 residues. The trim removed 4 bases at V and 6 bases at J, leaving 6 bases unmatched. The CDR3 spells CASSARGLAGNEQFF. The CDR3 nucleotides are TGTGCCAGCAGCGCAAGAGGACTAGCGGGCAATGAGCAGTTCTTC.

This chain joins TRBV7-9 and TRBJ2-7, with D possibly TRBD2 on 6 matching bases. With 1 base removed from V and 2 bases from J, the gap between germline ends came to 9 bases. The germline CDR1 and CDR2 sequences are SEHNR and FQNEAQ (reference sequence). CDR3 length: 14 residues. This chain's CDR3 is CASSLVAGTYEQYF. Written as DNA, the CDR3 is TGTGCCAGCAGCTTAGTGGCGGGAACCTACGAGCAGTACTTC.

The CDR3 here is CASIQRNYGYTF. The CDR3 DNA sequence: TGTGCCAGCATTCAACGGAACTATGGCTACACCTTC. V is TRBV6-6 and J is TRBJ1-2; D is undetermined. Trimming stripped 7 bases from V and 2 bases from J, with 8 bases between. The germline V gene has CDR1 MNHNY and CDR2 SVGAGI (reference sequence). The CDR3 spans 12 residues.

The chain carries TRBV15 and TRBJ2-3; 10 bases line up with TRBD2. Germline assignment: CDR1 LNHNV and CDR2 YYDKDF (reference sequence). The CDR3 length is 17 residues. Trimming took 1 base from V and 4 from J; bases not matched to a gene: 8. CDR3 in amino acids: CATSRGATSGSSDTQYF. CDR3 bases: TGTGCCACCAGCAGAGGGGCGACTAGCGGGTCGTCAGATACGCAGTATTTT.

V usage is TRBV2 and J usage is TRBJ1-3; the match to TRBD1 covers 10 bases. The trim removed 8 bases at V and 8 bases at J, leaving 3 bases unmatched. CDR3 size: 12 residues. Germline assignment: CDR1 SNHLY and CDR2 FYNNEI. The CDR3 loop reads CASRDRGDTIYF. In DNA form, the CDR3 reads TGTGCCAGCCGGGACAGGGGAGACACCATATATTTT.